This record covers a single T cell receptor beta chain. The data were taken from a study of blood T cell repertoires in COVID-19. Study-level background: Material from acute and convalescent COVID-19 was sourced from the United States, Italy and Spain. T cells, B-cell-depleted T cells, or PBMCs provided the cDNA or gDNA that served as material.

Authors' processing steps: Reference gene primer amplification yielded estimated nucleated cell counts. Generated by immunoSEQ multiplex PCR, the TCRdb table keeps only in-frame clones and is missing some. The D gene and trimming were derived from the DNA, and the V and J assignments and clone size from that table. The sample lists 65,000 to 75,000 clones; 85% to 90% were seen once. Per the germline V gene, CDR1 is ENHRY and CDR2 is SYGVKD. V was clipped by 7 bases and J by 5 bases; unmatched bases: 7. The CDR3 sequence is 14 residues long. The chain couples TRBV10-3 to TRBJ1-1; 10 bases agree with TRBD1. Sample: peripheral blood. The TCR sequence derives from a man aged 45-60 years with active COVID-19. CDR3 bases: TGTGCCATCACTAGGGACAGGGGAAATACTGAAGCTTTCTTT. Translated, it gives CAITRDRGNTEAFF.